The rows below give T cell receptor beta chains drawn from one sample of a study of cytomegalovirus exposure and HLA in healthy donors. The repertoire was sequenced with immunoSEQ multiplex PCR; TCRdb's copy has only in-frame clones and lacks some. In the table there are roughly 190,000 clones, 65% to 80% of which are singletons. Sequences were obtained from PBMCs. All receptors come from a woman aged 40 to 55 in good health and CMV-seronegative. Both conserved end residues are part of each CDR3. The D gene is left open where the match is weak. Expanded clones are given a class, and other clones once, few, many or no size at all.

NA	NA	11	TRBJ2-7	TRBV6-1	TGTGCCAGCAGGGAGGACGGCGAGCAGTACTTC	CASREDGEQYF
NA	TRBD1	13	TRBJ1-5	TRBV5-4	TGTGCCAGCAGCCCGGAAGGGGGCCAGCCCCAGCATTTT	CASSPEGGQPQHF
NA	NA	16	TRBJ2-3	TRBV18	TGTGCCAGCTCACCCCCGGGACTCTCAAGGGGAGATACGCAGTATTTT	CASSPPGLSRGDTQYF
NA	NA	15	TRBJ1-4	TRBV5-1	TGCGCCAGCAGCTTGGCTGGGGAGCCTAATGAAAAACTGTTTTTT	CASSLAGEPNEKLFF
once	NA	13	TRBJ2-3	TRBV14	TGTGCCAGCAGCCGGCGGGGCACAGATACGCAGTATTTT	CASSRRGTDTQYF
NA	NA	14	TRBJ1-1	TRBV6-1	TGTGCCAGCAGCGGTGGAGGCGGAGCCACTGAAGCTTTCTTT	CASSGGGGATEAFF
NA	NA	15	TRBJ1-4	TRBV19	TGTGCCAGTAGTGCACAATCCGCAACTAATGAAAAACTGTTTTTT	CASSAQSATNEKLFF
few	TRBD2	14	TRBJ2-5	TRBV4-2	TGTGCCAGCAGCCAAGGGACTAGAAAAGAGACCCAGTACTTC	CASSQGTRKETQYF
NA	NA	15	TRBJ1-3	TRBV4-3	TGCGCCAGCAGCCAAGATTTCGGGGCTGGAAACACCATATATTTT	CASSQDFGAGNTIYF
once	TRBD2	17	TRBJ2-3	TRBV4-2	TGTGCCAGCAGCCAGGACGGGACTAGCGGGAGGTGGGATACGCAGTATTTT	CASSQDGTSGRWDTQYF
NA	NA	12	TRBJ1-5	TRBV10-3	NA	CAISVDSLRQHF
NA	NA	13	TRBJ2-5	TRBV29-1	TGCAGCGTTTGGACAGTAACTGGGGAGACCCAGTACTTC	CSVWTVTGETQYF
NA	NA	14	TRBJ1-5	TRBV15	TGTGCCACCAGCAGAGATCGGAGGAACCAGCCCCAGCATTTT	CATSRDRRNQPQHF
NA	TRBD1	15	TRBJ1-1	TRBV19	TGTGCCAGTACGGGCAGGGGGTTTATGAACACTGAAGCTTTCTTT	CASTGRGFMNTEAFF
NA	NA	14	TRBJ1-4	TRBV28	TGTGCCAGCAGTTCTTTTGCAGGAATTGAAAAACTGTTTTTT	CASSSFAGIEKLFF
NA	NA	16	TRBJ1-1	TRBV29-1	TGCAGCGTTGTAGTGCCAATATACAGGACGAACACTGAAGCTTTCTTT	CSVVVPIYRTNTEAFF
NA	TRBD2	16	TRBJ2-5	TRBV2	TGTGCCAGCAGTGTAACACTAGCGGGAGCCTCAGGGACCCAGTACTTC	CASSVTLAGASGTQYF
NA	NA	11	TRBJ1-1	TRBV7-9	TGTGCCAGCAGCCAAATAAGCGAAGCTTTCTTT	CASSQISEAFF
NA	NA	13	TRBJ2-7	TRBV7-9	TGTGCCAGCAGCTTAGGGCCAAACTACGAGCAGTACTTC	CASSLGPNYEQYF
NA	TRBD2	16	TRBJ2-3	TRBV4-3	TGCGCCAGCAGCCAGGATACTAGCGGGAGTACAGATACGCAGTATTTT	CASSQDTSGSTDTQYF
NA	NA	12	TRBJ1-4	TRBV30	TGTGCCTGGAGGTACAATAATGAAAAACTGTTTTTT	CAWRYNNEKLFF
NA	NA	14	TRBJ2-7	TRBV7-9	TGTGCCAGCAGCTTAGCTAGTACAGTCCACGAGCAGTACTTC	CASSLASTVHEQYF
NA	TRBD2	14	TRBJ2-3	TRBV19	TGTGCCAGTAGTAGGGCGGGAGAGGTAGATACGCAGTATTTT	CASSRAGEVDTQYF
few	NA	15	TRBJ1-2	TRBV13	TGTGCCAGCAGCTTAGGCGCAGGGACTAACTATGGCTACACCTTC	CASSLGAGTNYGYTF
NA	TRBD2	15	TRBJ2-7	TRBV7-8	TGTGCCAGCAGCTTGGGCCCTAGCGGGAGCCAGGTGCAGTACTTC	CASSLGPSGSQVQYF
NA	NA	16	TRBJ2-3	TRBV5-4	TGTGCCAGCAGCCCGCGGGACAGTCCGAGCACAGATACGCAGTATTTT	CASSPRDSPSTDTQYF
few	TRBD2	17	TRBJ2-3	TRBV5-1	TGCGCCAGCAGCTTGGATGGACGGGAGGGCTTTTCAGATACGCAGTATTTT	CASSLDGREGFSDTQYF
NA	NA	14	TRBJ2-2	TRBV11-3	TGTGCCAGCAGACGGGGATCCTCCCACGGGGAGCTGTTTTTT	CASRRGSSHGELFF
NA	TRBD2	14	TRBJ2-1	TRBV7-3	TGTGCCAGCAGCTTAGGGACTAGCATGGATGAGCAGTTCTTC	CASSLGTSMDEQFF
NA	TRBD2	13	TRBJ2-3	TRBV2	TGTGCCAGCGGGGGGGATACCGTGGGTACGCAGTATTTT	CASGGDTVGTQYF
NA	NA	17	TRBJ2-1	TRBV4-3	TGCGCCAGCAGCCAAGATCAGGGGGGTCGCGGGTACAATGAGCAGTTCTTC	CASSQDQGGRGYNEQFF
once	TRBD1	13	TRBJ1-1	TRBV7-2	TGTGCCAGCAGCTTCACAGGGGACACTGAAGCTTTCTTT	CASSFTGDTEAFF
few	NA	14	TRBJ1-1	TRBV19	TGTGCCAGTAGTAGCTCGGGGGGGCGGACTGAAGCTTTCTTT	CASSSSGGRTEAFF